This T cell receptor beta chain was retrieved from a study of blood T cell repertoires in COVID-19. Study summary: The study drew acute and convalescent COVID-19 samples from the United States, Italy and Spain.

Measured with immunoSEQ multiplex PCR; TCRdb has only the in-frame clones, and not every one. The sample lists over 200,000 clones; about 87% were seen once. What was sequenced was peripheral blood. The TCR comes from a man aged 55-75 years who had recovered from COVID-19.

The CDR3 protein is CASSLAGSGGTDTQYF. For the CDR3, the DNA is TGCGCCAGCAGCTTGGCTGGTAGCGGAGGCACAGATACGCAGTATTTT. The chain combines TRBV5-1 with TRBJ2-3; TRBD2 is a possible D gene (6 bases). This CDR3 has 16 amino acids. CDR1 is SGHRS, CDR2 YFSETQ, per germline. V gave up 0 bases and J gave up 1 base, with 12 bases separating them.